This T cell receptor beta chain is from a study of blood T cell repertoires in COVID-19. Study-level information: Whether acute or convalescent, the COVID-19 samples came from the United States, Italy and Spain.

As processed by the authors: Reference gene primer amplification in the assay estimated nucleated cell counts. Produced via immunoSEQ multiplex PCR; TCRdb's table is partial and in-frame only. V and J calls and clone size follow that table, whereas D and trimming were derived from the DNA. The sample consists of about 250,000 clones, 88% of them appearing once. The source of this sequence is a woman aged 50 to 60 who had recovered from COVID-19. Sequencing was performed on PBMCs or T cells enriched from blood (not recorded which).

The CDR3 spells CASSLEVGAANQPQHF. The CDR3 region has the DNA TGTGCCAGCAGCTTGGAGGTGGGGGCTGCTAATCAGCCCCAGCATTTT. The rearrangement links TRBV5-5 to TRBJ1-5; possibly TRBD1 for D (6 bases). Germline assignment: CDR1 SGHKS and CDR2 YYEKEE (reference sequence). V lost 0 bases and J lost 4, with 14 bases in between. The CDR3 length is 16 residues.